The 24 T cell receptor beta chains presented below share a single source sample, sequenced in a study of blood T cells in healthy people across ages. Using a J-beta primer mix together with a sample-barcoded 5' primer, a second PCR was run for roughly 7 to 11 cycles. From the 5' RACE reads, TCRdb called clonotypes with MiXCR, one entry per CDR3 protein. The table includes over 700,000 distinct CDR3 sequences, around 25% detected once. The same data also went into a second study, on T cells of mothers and their children.

The sequencing sample was made of blood. These receptor sequences come from a boy aged 5-17 years in good health.

This rearrangement joins TRBV4-3 to TRBJ2-2, with 10 bases identical to TRBD1. This CDR3 has 16 residues. Germline V gives CDR1 LGHNA, CDR2 YSLEER. The junction had 8 bases not matched to a gene; V was cut back by 6 bases and J by 4 bases. The CDR3 DNA follows: TGCGCCAGCAGTAAAGATGGACAGGGGGGCACCGGGGAGCTGTTTTTT. Encoded protein: CASSKDGQGGTGELFF.

V and J are TRBV5-1 and TRBJ2-7; D is undetermined. Germline V gene data show CDR1 as SGHRS and CDR2 as YFSETQ. This CDR3 has 13 amino acids. V was clipped by 4 bases and J by 4 bases, with 12 bases between them. CDR3 residues: CASSDVQGYEQYF. The CDR3 nucleotides are TGCGCCAGCAGCGACGTTCAAGGGTACGAGCAGTACTTC.

The chain recombines TRBV25-1 with TRBJ2-1; 8 bases agree with TRBD1. Trimming at V came to 1 base and at J to 3 bases, leaving 8 bases not matched to a gene. CDR3 length equals 17 residues. Germline V gene sequence: CDR1 MGHDK, CDR2 SYGVNS. DNA for the CDR3: TGTGCCAGCAGTGAATTAGCAGGACAGGGAAACTACAATGAGCAGTTCTTC. Residues: CASSELAGQGNYNEQFF.

The chain is built from TRBV13 and TRBJ1-2; the match to TRBD1 covers 8 bases. The CDR3 totals 15 residues. V lost 5 bases to trimming and J lost 6 bases; unmatched junction nucleotides: 11. The germline gives CDR1 PRHDT, CDR2 FYEKMQ (reference sequence). The CDR3 is CASSQTPGTGNGYTF. The CDR3 DNA reads TGTGCCAGCAGCCAGACCCCCGGGACAGGAAATGGCTACACCTTC. Combining the CDR3 with reference TRBV13 and TRBJ1-2 gives the whole variable domain AAGVIQSPRHLIKEKRETATLKCYPIPRHDTVYWYQQGPGQDPQFLISFYEKMQSDKGSIPDRFSAQQFSDYHSELNMSSLELGDSALYFCASSQTPGTGNGYTFGSGTRLTVV.

The chain uses TRBV20-1 and TRBJ2-5; D unresolved. The J call may be incorrect, as the DNA end agrees better with TRBJ2-7. Per germline, CDR1 DFQATT and CDR2 SNEGSKA (reference sequence). CDR3 length: 12 residues. The CDR3 DNA sequence: TGCAGTGCTAGGGCTAGAGTCCACGAGCAGTACTTC. This gives the protein CSARARVHEQYF.

The rearrangement links TRBV7-2 to TRBJ2-2; D uncertain. CDR1 is SGHTA, CDR2 FQGNSA, per germline. The CDR3 contains 15 residues. The V end was cut by 3 bases, the J end by 3 bases, with 11 bases between. The CDR3: CASSFSDGYTGELFF. CDR3 in DNA: TGTGCCAGCAGCTTTTCCGACGGATACACCGGGGAGCTGTTTTTT.

J is TRBJ2-7 and V is TRBV4-1; D may be TRBD1 (5 bases). The germline V and J ends were trimmed by 2 bases and 2 bases, with 16 bases remaining between them. The CDR3 covers 16 residues. Germline CDR1 MGHRA, CDR2 YSYEKL. For the CDR3, the DNA is TGCGCCAGCAGCCAACTCTTTGGGGCTGCCGCCTACGAGCAGTACTTC. Its protein is CASSQLFGAAAYEQYF.

The CDR3 loop reads CATSRTGPYEQYF. In DNA form, the CDR3 reads TGTGCCACCAGTCGGACAGGGCCCTACGAGCAGTACTTC. The genes are TRBV24-1 and TRBJ2-7; 8 bases line up with TRBD1. Per germline, CDR1 KGHDR and CDR2 SFDVKD. Losses at the gene ends were 6 bases for V and 2 bases for J; bases not matched to a gene: 2. CDR3 size: 13 residues.

This clonotype was counted a few times. The rearrangement uses TRBV14 and TRBJ2-7; D may match TRBD1 or TRBD2 (5 bases each). This CDR3 region has 15 residues. V shed 3 bases and J shed 2 bases, with 14 bases lying between them. CDR1 SGHDN and CDR2 FVKESK come from the germline V gene. CDR3 nucleotide sequence: TGTGCCAGCAGCCAGGGGCGGGCGACGACCTACGAGCAGTACTTC. As protein: CASSQGRATTYEQYF.

This clonotype was seen a handful of times. The rearrangement joins TRBV7-2 to TRBJ2-3; TRBD2 aligns across 10 bases. Germline CDR1 reads SGHTA; CDR2 reads FQGNSA. The CDR3 spans 18 residues. Trimming removed 5 bases from V and 2 bases from J; junction bases left unmatched: 13. CDR3 region: CASSLEAGGLENTDTQYF. The CDR3 coding sequence is TGTGCCAGCAGCCTAGAAGCGGGAGGGCTCGAAAACACAGATACGCAGTATTTT.

CDR3 sequence (DNA): TGTGCCAGCAGCTCAAGTGGACAGAAAGAGACCCAGTACTTC. This translates into CASSSSGQKETQYF. The gene calls are TRBV11-2 and TRBJ2-5, with D perhaps matching TRBD1 (6 bases). Germline lookup yields CDR1 SGHAT and CDR2 FQNNGV. The CDR3 covers 14 residues. V was cut by 4 bases and J by 3 bases, with 12 bases left in between.

This clonotype was detected a few times. CDR3 coding DNA: TGTGCCAGCAGCTTAGAAGCGGGAGGGCCCAATGACGAGCAGTACTTC. This codes for CASSLEAGGPNDEQYF. J is TRBJ2-7 and V is TRBV11-2; 10 bases map to TRBD2. The junction had 7 bases not matched to a gene; V was cut back by 0 bases and J by 5 bases. CDR1 is SGHAT, CDR2 FQNNGV, per germline. CDR3 size: 16 residues.

This clonotype has just a few counts. The chain has TRBV9 and TRBJ2-2; no definite D call. The CDR3 sequence is 15 residues long. V was trimmed by 0 bases and J by 0 bases, leaving 6 bases between them. CDR1 and CDR2 (germline): SGDLS, YYNGEE. This CDR3 is CASSVGTTNTGELFF. The DNA for the CDR3 is TGTGCCAGCAGCGTAGGGACCACGAACACCGGGGAGCTGTTTTTT. Looking up the rest from reference TRBV9 and TRBJ2-2 gives the full variable domain: DSGVTQTPKHLITATGQRVTLRCSPRSGDLSVYWYQQSLDQGLQFLIQYYNGEERAKGNILERFSAQQFPDLHSELNLSSLELGDSALYFCASSVGTTNTGELFFGEGSRLTVL.

The chain is built from TRBV5-1 and TRBJ2-2, with D perhaps matching TRBD1 (6 bases). The CDR3 is 13 amino acids. Germline loops: CDR1 SGHRS, CDR2 YFSETQ. V lost 3 bases and J 6 bases, leaving 9 bases between the germline ends. The DNA for the CDR3 is TGCGCCAGCAGCTCGAGGGGGTCCGGGGAGCTGTTTTTT. Protein sequence: CASSSRGSGELFF.

The rearrangement uses TRBV19 and TRBJ1-1; TRBD1 matches 7 bases. With V trimmed by 0 bases and J by 5 bases, 6 bases remained unmatched. The CDR3 is 15 residues long. CDR1 and CDR2 from the germline V gene are LNHDA and SQIVND (reference sequence). CDR3: CASSIDDGTVTEAFF. The DNA for the CDR3 is TGTGCCAGTAGTATAGATGACGGGACAGTTACTGAAGCTTTCTTT. The full variable domain, rest sourced from reference TRBV19 and TRBJ1-1, is DGGITQSPKYLFRKEGQNVTLSCEQNLNHDAMYWYRQDPGQGLRLIYYSQIVNDFQKGDIAEGYSVSREKKESFPLTVTSAQKNPTAFYLCASSIDDGTVTEAFFGQGTRLTVV.

The chain joins TRBV6-5 to TRBJ1-1, with TRBD1 matching 8 bases. The germline V gene has CDR1 MNHEY and CDR2 SVGAGI. V lost 7 bases, J lost 0 bases, and 7 bases stayed unmatched. This CDR3 has 15 residues. CDR3 sequence (DNA): TGTGCCAGCACCACAGGGGGACTCCTGAACACTGAAGCTTTCTTT. Its protein product is CASTTGGLLNTEAFF.

This clonotype has a count of ten or more. V and J are TRBV7-9 and TRBJ2-1; 8 bases match TRBD1. The J call may be wrong; the DNA end is better matched by TRBJ2-5. Germline CDR1 reads SEHNR; CDR2 reads FQNEAQ (reference sequence). The CDR3 loop spans 15 amino acids. The CDR3 region is CASSFLGQGRETQYF. The DNA of the CDR3 is TGTGCCAGCAGCTTCCTCGGACAGGGACGCGAGACCCAGTACTTC.

As regards this clonotype: The junction shows a germline mismatch at one end, possibly a read error. This chain connects TRBV28 to TRBJ2-5; TRBD1 aligns across 8 bases. Germline V gives CDR1 MDHEN, CDR2 SYDVKM. The CDR3 runs 16 residues. The CDR3, as DNA: TGTGCCGGCAGTTTAAGATGGGGACAGGCCGAAGAGACCCAGTACTTC. Encoded protein: CAGSLRWGQAEETQYF.

This clonotype was picked up a small number of times. At one boundary the junction diverges from the germline segment, which might be a read error. This chain uses TRBV27 with TRBJ2-5; a weak D match, TRBD1 (6 bases). The assigned J gene may be wrong: the sequence end matches TRBJ2-1 better. Per the germline V gene, CDR1 is MNHEY and CDR2 is SMNVEV (reference sequence). The CDR3 totals 14 residues. CDR3 bases: TGTGCCAGCAGCCAAGGGGGAACCTACGATGAGCAGTTCTTC. Residues: CASSQGGTYDEQFF.

The gene calls are TRBV12-3 or TRBV12-4 and TRBJ2-7; D is possibly TRBD1 (6 bases). The CDR3 covers 13 residues. Trimming took off 6 bases at V and 3 bases at J, with 12 bases between the two ends. CDR3 in amino acids: CASRLGQIYEQYF. For the CDR3, the DNA is TGTGCCAGCAGACTTGGACAGATCTACGAGCAGTACTTC.

This clonotype was picked up a small number of times. The chain recombines TRBV3-1 with TRBJ2-1; TRBD1 agrees at 8 bases. The J call could be wrong; TRBJ2-5 is a better fit for the DNA end. The CDR3 has 15 residues. The germline V gene has CDR1 LGHDT and CDR2 YNNKEL (reference sequence). This chain's CDR3 is CASSQGSGGRETQYF. Written as DNA, the CDR3 is TGTGCCAGCAGCCAAGGTTCAGGGGGCAGAGAGACCCAGTACTTC.

The CDR3 is CASSQYLSSGEQYF. Written as DNA, the CDR3 is TGTGCCAGCAGCCAATATCTCTCGTCGGGCGAGCAGTACTTC. The rearrangement joins TRBV14 to TRBJ2-5; D not certain. The DNA end lines up better with TRBJ2-7; the J call may be wrong. Per germline, CDR1 SGHDN and CDR2 FVKESK. This CDR3 is built from 14 residues.

This clonotype was seen just once. This sequence joins TRBV4-2 and TRBJ2-4, with D possibly TRBD1 on 5 matching bases. CDR1 LGHNA and CDR2 YNFKEQ come from the germline V gene. This CDR3 has 16 residues. V was pared by 0 bases and J by 3 bases, with 12 bases between. The CDR3 DNA sequence: TGTGCCAGCAGCCAAGATCTTACAGGAAGCAAAAACATTCAGTACTTC. Translating it yields CASSQDLTGSKNIQYF.

In the case of this clonotype: One junction end does not reproduce the germline sequence, and a read error may be involved. The DNA of the CDR3 is TGTGCCAGCAGTTCCGCCGGGACAGGGGATTCACCCCTCTACTTT. Its translation: CASSSAGTGDSPLYF. The V call is TRBV12-3 or TRBV12-4, the J call TRBJ1-6; 10 bases align to TRBD1. The CDR3 has 15 residues.